The T cell receptor beta chain described here comes from a study of shared clonotypes between healthy human individuals. The V gene's germline CDR1 is SGHVS and CDR2 FQNEAQ. Trimming took off 3 bases at V and 6 bases at J, with 12 bases between the two ends. The CDR3 has 13 residues. Sequencing used immunoSEQ multiplex PCR; TCRdb keeps in-frame clones, though not all of them. This table holds about 2.3 million clones, around 93% found once. Concerning this clone itself: Antigen unknown.

Findings and limits, study-wide: Generally, estimated richness proved larger in naive subsets than it did in memory subsets. Unshared clonotypes carried lower generation probabilities than those common to all four donors.

Sequencing was performed on naive CD4+ T cells from PBMCs. Specified subset: CD45RA+ positively selected. The rearrangement uses TRBV7-8 and TRBJ2-7, with TRBD1 as a possible D gene (6 bases). This clonotype was sampled from a man aged 18 to 29 in good health. Some clones in this sample may be carry-over from other donors' samples. Written as DNA, the CDR3 is TGTGCCAGCAGCTTTCAGGGGACGGGCGAGCAGTACTTC. This codes for CASSFQGTGEQYF.